The clone carrying this T cell receptor (beta chain) appeared a single time. This entry is derived from a study of shared clonotypes between healthy human individuals. The assay was immunoSEQ multiplex PCR, and TCRdb's table has in-frame clones only and misses some. The data contain millions of clones, 90% to 95% of them singletons. V was clipped by 7 bases and J by 1 base, with 10 bases between them. The CDR3 extends over 13 amino acids. Per the germline V gene, CDR1 is SNHLY and CDR2 is FYNNEI. The sequenced sample was naive CD4+ T cells sorted from blood. Specified subset: CD45RA+ positively selected. The chain combines TRBV2 with TRBJ1-1, with D perhaps TRBD1 (5 bases). The source of this sequence is a man younger than 30 in good health. The CDR3: CASTNDRNTEAFF. CDR3 DNA sequence: TGTGCCAGCACTAACGACAGGAACACTGAAGCTTTCTTT.